The 10 T cell receptor beta chains below were found in one sample sequenced in a study of cytomegalovirus exposure and HLA in healthy donors. TCRdb's copy holds only in-frame clones and misses some; the assay was immunoSEQ multiplex PCR. The sample records over 120,000 clones, approximately 90% being singletons. The source material was PBMCs. Receptors were obtained from a woman aged 25-40 years in good health and CMV-seropositive.

V usage is TRBV5-1 and J usage is TRBJ2-5, with 15 bases that match TRBD2. J gave up 1 base and V 2 bases, and 9 bases lay outside the gene matches. Per the germline V gene, CDR1 is SGHRS and CDR2 is YFSETQ. The CDR3 consists of 19 residues. The CDR3 loop reads CASSFGLAGGPVGQETQYF. CDR3 nucleotide sequence: TGCGCCAGCAGCTTTGGACTAGCGGGAGGGCCTGTGGGCCAAGAGACCCAGTACTTC. Using reference TRBV5-1 and TRBJ2-5 for the parts outside the CDR3, the full variable domain is KAGVTQTPRYLIKTRGQQVTLSCSPISGHRSVSWYQQTPGQGLQFLFEYFSETQRNKGNFPGRFSGRQFSNSRSEMNVSTLELGDSALYLCASSFGLAGGPVGQETQYFGPGTRLLVL.

This chain links TRBV29-1 with TRBJ1-2; no firm D call. CDR3 length equals 12 residues. Germline loops: CDR1 SQVTM, CDR2 ANQGSEA. Trimming left V 3 bases short and J 5 bases short, with 10 bases between. CDR3 DNA: TGCAGCGTTGATTTTCGGGGTTATGGCTACACCTTC. Encoded protein: CSVDFRGYGYTF. Variable domain in full (rest from reference TRBV29-1 and TRBJ1-2): SAVISQKPSRDICQRGTSLTIQCQVDSQVTMMFWYRQQPGQSLTLIATANQGSEATYESGFVIDKFPISRPNLTFSTLTVSNMSPEDSSIYLCSVDFRGYGYTFGSGTRLTVV.

The chain recombines TRBV9 with TRBJ2-1; 8 bases are a match to TRBD2. The V and J ends lost 4 bases and 7 bases, in that order; junction bases with no gene match: 7. This CDR3 has 14 amino acids. Germline values: CDR1 SGDLS, CDR2 YYNGEE. The CDR3 here is CASSPTGTRNEQFF. CDR3 coding DNA: TGTGCCAGCAGCCCCACCGGGACTAGGAATGAGCAGTTCTTC. Variable domain in full (rest from reference TRBV9 and TRBJ2-1): DSGVTQTPKHLITATGQRVTLRCSPRSGDLSVYWYQQSLDQGLQFLIQYYNGEERAKGNILERFSAQQFPDLHSELNLSSLELGDSALYFCASSPTGTRNEQFFGPGTRLTVL.

The V gene is TRBV28, the J gene TRBJ1-4; no clear D. Germline loops: CDR1 MDHEN, CDR2 SYDVKM. Trimming took off 3 bases at V and 5 bases at J, with 7 bases between the two ends. The CDR3 has 13 residues. As DNA, the CDR3 is TGTGCCAGCAGTTTTGAACGGAATGAAAAACTGTTTTTT. This sequence encodes CASSFERNEKLFF.

This chain uses TRBV21-1 with TRBJ2-5; the D call TRBD2 from the table was never checked on the DNA. TRBV21-1 is assigned pseudogene status. This CDR3 region has 18 residues. CDR3 amino acids: CASSMGTSGDPERETQYF. In nucleotides, the CDR3 is TGTGCCAGCAGCATGGGGACTAGCGGGGATCCCGAGCGGGAGACCCAGTACTTC.

This chain uses TRBV5-1 with TRBJ2-1; 9 nucleotides match TRBD2. Unmatched junction bases numbered 7, after V lost 0 bases and J lost 3 bases. CDR3 length equals 17 residues. CDR1 SGHRS and CDR2 YFSETQ come from the germline V gene. The CDR3 DNA is TGCGCCAGCAGCTTGGGCAAAGCGGGAGGAATCTACAATGAGCAGTTCTTC. This translates into CASSLGKAGGIYNEQFF.

The chain is built from TRBV29-1 and TRBJ2-5; 9 positions agree with TRBD2. The V gene's germline CDR1 is SQVTM and CDR2 ANQGSEA. The CDR3 spans 15 residues. V shed 2 bases and J 5 bases; nucleotides not matched to a gene: 9. CDR3 in amino acids: CSVERSPAGGETQYF. The CDR3 bases are TGCAGCGTTGAAAGGTCCCCGGCGGGGGGGGAGACCCAGTACTTC. The full variable domain, its missing parts supplied by reference TRBV29-1 and TRBJ2-5, is SAVISQKPSRDICQRGTSLTIQCQVDSQVTMMFWYRQQPGQSLTLIATANQGSEATYESGFVIDKFPISRPNLTFSTLTVSNMSPEDSSIYLCSVERSPAGGETQYFGPGTRLLVL.

V and J are TRBV15 and TRBJ1-2, with 7 positions matching TRBD1. V trimming: 1 base; J trimming: 3 bases; junction bases outside the gene matches: 8. This CDR3 is built from 16 residues. CDR1 is LNHNV, CDR2 YYDKDF, per germline (reference sequence). In DNA form, the CDR3 reads TGTGCCACCAGCAGAGGAAAAGGGGGCGGGCACTATGGCTACACCTTC. Translating it yields CATSRGKGGGHYGYTF.

The rearrangement links TRBV28 to TRBJ2-4, with 7 bases identical to TRBD2. J gave up 0 bases and V 6 bases, and 8 bases lay outside the gene matches. Germline assignment: CDR1 MDHEN and CDR2 SYDVKM. This CDR3 region has 16 residues. CDR3 sequence: CASSHGGDLAKNIQYF. In nucleotides, the CDR3 is TGTGCCAGCAGCCATGGGGGGGATTTAGCCAAAAACATTCAGTACTTC.

V gene TRBV11-3 combines with J gene TRBJ1-1; D is perhaps TRBD1 (5 bases). Trimming left V 5 bases short and J 1 base short, with 8 bases between. Germline V gene lookup returns CDR1 SGHNT and CDR2 YENEEA. The CDR3 is 13 residues long. The chain's CDR3 is CASSHTGNTEAFF. For the CDR3, the DNA is TGTGCCAGCAGCCATACAGGGAACACTGAAGCTTTCTTT. The full variable domain, rest sourced from reference TRBV11-3 and TRBJ1-1, is EAGVVQSPRYKIIEKKQPVAFWCNPISGHNTLYWYLQNLGQGPELLIRYENEEAVDDSQLPKDRFSAERLKGVDSTLKIQPAELGDSAVYLCASSHTGNTEAFFGQGTRLTVV.